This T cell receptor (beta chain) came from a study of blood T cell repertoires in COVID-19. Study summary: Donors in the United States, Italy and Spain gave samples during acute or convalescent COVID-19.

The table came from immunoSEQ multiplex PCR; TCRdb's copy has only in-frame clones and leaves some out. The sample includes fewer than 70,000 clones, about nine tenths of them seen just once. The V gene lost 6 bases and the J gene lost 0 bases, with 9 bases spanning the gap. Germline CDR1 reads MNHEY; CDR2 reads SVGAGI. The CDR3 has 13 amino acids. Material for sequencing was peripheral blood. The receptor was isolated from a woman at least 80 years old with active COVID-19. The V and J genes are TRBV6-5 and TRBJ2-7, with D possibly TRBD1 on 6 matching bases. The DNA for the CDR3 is TGTGCCAGCAGGGACAGTAGCTCCTACGAGCAGTACGTC. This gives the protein CASRDSSSYEQYV.